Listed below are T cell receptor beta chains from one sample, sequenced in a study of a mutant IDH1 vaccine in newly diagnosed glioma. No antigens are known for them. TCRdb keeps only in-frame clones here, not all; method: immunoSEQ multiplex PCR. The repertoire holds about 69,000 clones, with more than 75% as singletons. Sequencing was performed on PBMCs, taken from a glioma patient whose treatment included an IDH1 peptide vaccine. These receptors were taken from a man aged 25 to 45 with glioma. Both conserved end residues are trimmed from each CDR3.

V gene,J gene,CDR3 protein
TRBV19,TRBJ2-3,ASSIVGVTQY
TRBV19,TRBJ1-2,ASGTRGPLYGYT
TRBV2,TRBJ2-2,ASSDLANTGELF
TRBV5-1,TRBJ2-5,ASSLGQGETQY
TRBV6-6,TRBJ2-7,ASSGDVPYEQY
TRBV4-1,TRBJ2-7,ASSQEAGGARYEQY
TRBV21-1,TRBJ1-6,ASSKVAQVNSPLH
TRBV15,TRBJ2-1,ATSRDYRDRSSGEQF
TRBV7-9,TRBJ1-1,ASSLPTRTGNTEAF
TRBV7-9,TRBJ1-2,ASSPETSNYGYT
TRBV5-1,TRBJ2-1,ASSRGLAGTSYNEQF